This T cell receptor beta chain was retrieved from a study of beta chain features in type 1 diabetes. Each sorted population was over 98% pure. Reverse transcribing all isolated RNA meant expressed TCRB transcripts were sequenced. Profiled with immunoSEQ multiplex PCR; TCRdb holds only in-frame clones, not every one. Of around 430,000 clones listed, 30% are singletons. Looked up from germline, CDR1 is MDHEN and CDR2 is SYDVKM. The CDR3 loop spans 15 amino acids. V gave up 5 bases and J gave up 4 bases; unmatched junction bases: 11. The clonotype comes from a man aged 18 to 30 in good health. The V call is TRBV28, the J call TRBJ2-7; 7 bases map to TRBD1. Material for sequencing was naive CD4+ T cells from blood. As DNA, the CDR3 is TGTGCCAGCAGTCAGGGTAGAGGGGGCACTTACGAGCAGTACTTC. Translated, it gives CASSQGRGGTYEQYF.